This TCR beta chain is from a study of blood T cells in healthy people across ages. A sample-barcoded 5' primer and a J-beta primer mix were used in a second PCR of roughly 6 to 12 cycles. TCRdb reprocessed the 5' RACE reads via MiXCR and lists one record per CDR3 protein. This repertoire shows 600,000 or so distinct CDR3 sequences, roughly 31% found once; its top ten account for around a sixth. The sample holds many counts of this clonotype. In germline, CDR1 is SGHTA, CDR2 FQGNSA. The J segment lost 4 bases and the V segment lost 4 bases, leaving 7 bases of the junction unmatched. The CDR3 loop spans 15 amino acids.

This TCR was recovered from a woman older than 75 in good health. The sequencing input was blood. The chain uses TRBV7-2 and TRBJ2-5; 9 positions agree with TRBD2. CDR3 loop: CASSSSGALGETQYF. CDR3 DNA: TGTGCCAGCAGCTCTAGCGGGGCCTTGGGAGAGACCCAGTACTTC.